The 8 T cell receptor beta chains below come from one sample, sequenced in a study of shared clonotypes between healthy human individuals. Clones were read by immunoSEQ multiplex PCR, and TCRdb kept only the in-frame ones, dropping some. This sample has around 690,000 clones; about 92% occur once, and the top ten carry more than 30%. Sequencing input: memory CD8+ T cells from PBMCs. Subset meaning: CD45RO+ cells pooled with CCR7-negative TemRA cells. These receptors originate from a man between 18 and 29 years old in good health. Some clones in this sample may be carry-over from other donors' samples.

The chain employs TRBV29-1 and TRBJ2-1, with a tentative D call TRBD2 (5 bases). V shed 4 bases and J shed 4 bases, with 11 bases lying between them. CDR3 length: 13 amino acids. Germline lookup yields CDR1 SQVTM and CDR2 ANQGSEA. The CDR3 is CSVAPAEYNEQFF. In nucleotides, the CDR3 is TGCAGCGTTGCTCCAGCGGAATACAATGAGCAGTTCTTC.

The genes are TRBV7-9 and TRBJ2-1; D is possibly TRBD1 or TRBD2 (5 bases each). The V gene's germline CDR1 is SEHNR and CDR2 FQNEAQ (reference sequence). Deletions cut 1 base from V and 5 bases from J, with 9 bases between. The CDR3 is 14 residues long. The CDR3 sequence is CASSLVGTNNEQFF. DNA for the CDR3: TGTGCCAGCAGCTTAGTCGGGACGAACAATGAGCAGTTCTTC.

V and J are TRBV27 and TRBJ1-1; 7 nucleotides align to TRBD1. V lost 6 bases and J lost 1; bases outside the gene matches: 5. This CDR3 region has 14 residues. Germline V lookup: CDR1 MNHEY, CDR2 SMNVEV (reference sequence). Here the CDR3 reads CASRIRTGNTEAFF. Written as DNA, the CDR3 is TGTGCCAGCAGGATAAGGACAGGGAACACTGAAGCTTTCTTT.

Remarks on this clone: This could be a read error, since a much larger clone is one nucleotide away. This chain links TRBV7-9 with TRBJ2-7; tentative D call: TRBD2 (6 bases). The CDR3 consists of 11 residues. Trimming pared 5 bases from V and 4 bases from J, leaving 6 bases between. CDR1 is SEHNR, CDR2 FQNEAQ, per germline (reference sequence). CDR3 nucleotides: TGTGCCAGCAGCCGGGAGTACGAGCAGTACTTC. This codes for CASSREYEQYF.

The chain employs TRBV6-5 and TRBJ1-2, with D perhaps matching TRBD1 (5 bases). V lost 8 bases and J lost 8, with 18 bases in between. Germline-derived CDR1 and CDR2 are MNHEY and SVGAGI. The CDR3 length is 13 residues. DNA of the CDR3: TGTGCCAGCGGCAGGGATTCGGTGGGAGGCTACACCTTC. The encoded protein is CASGRDSVGGYTF.

V gene TRBV6-1 combines with J gene TRBJ2-1; D may be TRBD2 (6 bases). Trimming took 8 bases from V and 6 from J, leaving 17 bases between them. Germline V gene lookup returns CDR1 MNHNS and CDR2 SASEGT. The CDR3 spans 14 residues. CDR3 in amino acids: CASGGLFGGNEQFF. The CDR3 coding sequence is TGTGCCAGCGGGGGACTCTTCGGTGGCAATGAGCAGTTCTTC.

The chain has TRBV19 and TRBJ1-2; 7 bases line up with TRBD1. The CDR3 loop spans 12 amino acids. The V and J ends lost 4 bases and 8 bases, in that order; junction bases with no gene match: 4. Germline CDR1 is LNHDA and CDR2 is SQIVND (reference sequence). DNA for the CDR3: TGTGCCAGTAGTAGTACAGGGGCCGGCTACACCTTC. This sequence encodes CASSSTGAGYTF. Supplemented by reference TRBV19 and TRBJ1-2, the full variable domain reads DGGITQSPKYLFRKEGQNVTLSCEQNLNHDAMYWYRQDPGQGLRLIYYSQIVNDFQKGDIAEGYSVSREKKESFPLTVTSAQKNPTAFYLCASSSTGAGYTFGSGTRLTVV.

The V and J genes are TRBV29-1 and TRBJ2-7; TRBD2 matches at 8 bases. Germline V gene lookup returns CDR1 SQVTM and CDR2 ANQGSEA. The CDR3 contains 14 residues. J gave up 7 bases and V 6 bases, and 14 bases lay outside the gene matches. In nucleotides, the CDR3 is TGCAGCGTCGCAATTAGCGGGACCCTGTTGGAGCAGTACTTC. It codes for CSVAISGTLLEQYF.